What follows is one T cell receptor beta chain and its context. The CDR3 has 15 residues. Germline CDR1 is MNHEY and CDR2 is SVGAGI. Trimming removed 7 bases from V and 0 bases from J, with 10 bases in between. The data were taken from a study of blood T cell repertoires in COVID-19. Libraries were prepared by immunoSEQ multiplex PCR; TCRdb keeps only in-frame clonotypes and omits some of them. In the table there are about 170,000 clones, over 65% of which are singletons. This TCR derives from a man aged 55-75 years with acute or convalescent COVID-19. This rearrangement joins TRBV6-5 to TRBJ2-6; D may be TRBD1 (5 bases). The sample was peripheral blood. CDR3 bases: TGTGCCAGCACCGACGACAGCTCTGGGGCCAACGTCCTGACTTTC. This sequence encodes CASTDDSSGANVLTF.